This T cell receptor (beta chain) was captured in a study of T cell changes during pregnancy in multiple sclerosis. Clones were read by immunoSEQ multiplex PCR, and TCRdb kept only the in-frame ones, dropping some. The table has approximately 50,000 clones, roughly 95% seen once. The source of this sequence is a female donor with multiple sclerosis, enrolled in a pregnancy study. This sample comprised CD4+ T cells from peripheral blood mononuclear cells, obtained in the third trimester of pregnancy.

CDR3 amino acids: CASSIWTGLSYEQYF. As DNA, the CDR3 is TGTGCCAGTAGTATTTGGACAGGCCTCTCCTACGAGCAGTACTTC. The rearrangement joins TRBV19 to TRBJ2-7, with 7 bases that match TRBD1. V was clipped by 3 bases and J by 0 bases; unmatched bases: 5. The CDR3 loop spans 15 amino acids. Per the germline V gene, CDR1 is LNHDA and CDR2 is SQIVND (reference sequence).